What follows are 16 T cell receptor beta chains derived from one specimen sequenced in a study of blood T cell repertoires in COVID-19. The table came from immunoSEQ multiplex PCR; TCRdb's copy has only in-frame clones and leaves some out. The table lists about 100,000 clones, about 88% of them singletons. The sequenced sample was peripheral blood. The receptors come from a young man in a cohort sampled during active COVID-19.

This CDR3 is CASSPGQGYGYTF. Here the CDR3 DNA reads TGTGCCAGCAGCCCTGGACAGGGCTATGGCTACACCTTC. The chain uses TRBV7-3 and TRBJ1-2, with 8 bases aligning to TRBD1. In germline, CDR1 is SGHTA, CDR2 FQGTGA. V lost 5 bases to trimming and J lost 4 bases; unmatched junction nucleotides: 3. The CDR3 is 13 amino acids. The full variable domain, rest sourced from reference TRBV7-3 and TRBJ1-2, is GAGVSQTPSNKVTEKGKYVELRCDPISGHTALYWYRQSLGQGPEFLIYFQGTGAADDSGLPNDRFFAVRPEGSVSTLKIQRTERGDSAVYLCASSPGQGYGYTFGSGTRLTVV.

The J gene is TRBJ2-5, the V gene TRBV6-4, with D possibly TRBD2 on 5 matching bases. The V gene lost 0 bases and the J gene lost 4 bases, with 6 bases spanning the gap. Germline loops: CDR1 MRHNA, CDR2 SNTAGT. The CDR3 has 13 amino acids. The CDR3 is CASSDSAGETQYF. The CDR3 DNA reads TGTGCCAGCAGTGACTCTGCGGGAGAGACCCAGTACTTC.

CDR3 loop: CASSSLAGAPYEQYF. The CDR3 nucleotides are TGTGCCAGCAGCTCTTTAGCGGGGGCCCCCTACGAGCAGTACTTC. The chain is built from TRBV5-6 and TRBJ2-7; TRBD2 agrees at 9 bases. The CDR3 is 15 amino acids. V was clipped by 3 bases and J by 2 bases; unmatched bases: 6. CDR1 is SGHDT and CDR2 is YYEEEE in the germline V gene.

This chain connects TRBV5-5 to TRBJ2-5; no definite D call. Germline V gives CDR1 SGHKS, CDR2 YYEKEE (reference sequence). This CDR3 has 13 amino acids. The V end was cut by 0 bases, the J end by 1 base, with 4 bases between. CDR3 bases: TGTGCCAGCAGCTTGGACGGCCAAGAGACCCAGTACTTC. Its translation: CASSLDGQETQYF.

The V and J genes are TRBV18 and TRBJ1-5, with a weak D call TRBD1 (6 bases). The CDR3 has 15 amino acids. The V end lost 6 bases, the J end lost 1 base, and 13 bases lay between the germline ends. The germline V gene has CDR1 KGHSH and CDR2 LQKENI. CDR3 region: CASSEGGGSNQPQHF. The CDR3 nucleotides are TGTGCCAGCTCGGAAGGGGGGGGGAGCAATCAGCCCCAGCATTTT.

This clone was seen a handful of times. A single base separates this from a much larger clone, so it may be a read error. The sample contains more than one DNA sequence encoding this CDR3. V and J are TRBV5-5 and TRBJ1-6; maybe TRBD1 (5 bases). V was cut by 1 base and J by 10 bases, with 18 bases left in between. This CDR3 is built from 16 residues. From germline, CDR1 is SGHKS and CDR2 YYEKEE (reference sequence). DNA for the CDR3: TGTGCCAGCAGCTTGCCGGGGGGGAGGGCTAGATCACCCCTCCACTTT. This sequence encodes CASSLPGGRARSPLHF.

This clone was counted between two and nine times. The V and J genes are TRBV7-8 and TRBJ1-6; 8 nucleotides align to TRBD1. The CDR3 runs 19 residues. The junction had 13 bases not matched to a gene; V was cut back by 5 bases and J by 1 base. Germline CDR1 reads SGHVS; CDR2 reads FQNEAQ. The DNA for the CDR3 is TGTGCCAGCAGCAAATCCGGGACAGGATACGGTTCCTATAATTCACCCCTCCACTTT. This sequence encodes CASSKSGTGYGSYNSPLHF.

The rearrangement joins TRBV2 to TRBJ2-6, with D unresolved. The CDR3 is made up of 16 amino acids. Germline lookup yields CDR1 SNHLY and CDR2 FYNNEI. Deletions cut 7 bases from V and 2 bases from J, with 15 bases between. Written as DNA, the CDR3 is TGTGCCAGCACCTATACCCATGTCCCTGGGGCCAACGTCCTGACTTTC. Its translation: CASTYTHVPGANVLTF.

The chain employs TRBV4-1 and TRBJ2-2; 8 bases map to TRBD1. There are 14 residues in the CDR3. Losses at the gene ends were 2 bases for V and 4 bases for J; bases not matched to a gene: 0. CDR1 is MGHRA and CDR2 is YSYEKL in the germline V gene. The CDR3: CASSQTGGTGELFF. CDR3 DNA: TGCGCCAGCAGCCAAACAGGGGGCACCGGGGAGCTGTTTTTT.

The chain has TRBV28 and TRBJ1-1, with D tentatively TRBD1 (6 bases). CDR1 MDHEN and CDR2 SYDVKM come from the germline V gene. The V gene lost 6 bases and the J gene lost 1 base, with 12 bases spanning the gap. This CDR3 is 14 amino acids long. DNA of the CDR3: TGTGCCAGCAGAGCGGGACATCCGAACACTGAAGCTTTCTTT. Translating it yields CASRAGHPNTEAFF.

The rearrangement links TRBV9 to TRBJ1-4; TRBD1 might be the D (5 bases). The CDR3 covers 18 residues. V shed 1 base and J shed 5 bases, with 21 bases lying between them. Per the germline V gene, CDR1 is SGDLS and CDR2 is YYNGEE. CDR3 nucleotide sequence: TGTGCCAGCAGCGTAAGTTCCCCCGTGGAGGGGAGGAATGAAAAACTGTTTTTT. Amino acid sequence: CASSVSSPVEGRNEKLFF.

The V gene is TRBV23-1, the J gene TRBJ2-3, with TRBD2 matching 9 bases. TRBV23-1 is an open reading frame whose function is uncertain. J gave up 0 bases and V 10 bases, and 17 bases lay outside the gene matches. The CDR3 length is 18 residues. The CDR3 loop reads CAIRPAGGQTTSTDTQYF. The CDR3 region has the DNA TGCGCCATTCGCCCAGCGGGGGGTCAGACTACTAGCACAGATACGCAGTATTTT.

V gene TRBV28 combines with J gene TRBJ2-5, with D maybe TRBD2 (6 bases). Germline V gene sequence: CDR1 MDHEN, CDR2 SYDVKM. The ends were cut back, 8 bases at V and 5 bases at J, with 15 bases in the middle. The length of the CDR3 is 13 residues. The CDR3 coding sequence is TGTGCCAGCGAAAAGGGAGGCGGGGAGACCCAGTACTTC. Translation gives CASEKGGGETQYF.

The chain uses TRBV24-1 and TRBJ2-3; 7 bases agree with TRBD1. V shed 3 bases and J 4 bases; nucleotides not matched to a gene: 3. Germline V gene data show CDR1 as KGHDR and CDR2 as SFDVKD. The CDR3 totals 14 residues. CDR3 loop: CATSDRQGADTQYF. The CDR3 DNA sequence: TGTGCCACCAGTGATCGACAGGGTGCAGATACGCAGTATTTT.

The CDR3 region has the DNA TGTGCCTGGAGTCCCCATCGACAGGGGGCAGGGAAAGAGACCCAGTACTTC. Its translation: CAWSPHRQGAGKETQYF. The V call is TRBV30, the J call TRBJ2-5, with TRBD1 matching over 10 bases. The V gene end was trimmed by 2 bases and the J gene end by 3 bases; junction bases not matched to a gene: 12. In germline, CDR1 is GTSNPN, CDR2 SVGIG (reference sequence). The CDR3 runs 17 residues.

J is TRBJ1-4 and V is TRBV25-1; no reliable D call. The germline V gene has CDR1 MGHDK and CDR2 SYGVNS. Trimming stripped 6 bases from V and 5 bases from J, with 10 bases between. CDR3 size: 13 residues. The CDR3 reads CASRDSINEKLFF. The CDR3 coding sequence is TGTGCCAGCAGGGATAGCATCAATGAAAAACTGTTTTTT. Combining the CDR3 with reference TRBV25-1 and TRBJ1-4 gives the whole variable domain EADIYQTPRYLVIGTGKKITLECSQTMGHDKMYWYQQDPGMELHLIHYSYGVNSTEKGDLSSESTVSRIRTEHFPLTLESARPSHTSQYLCASRDSINEKLFFGSGTQLSVL.